This T cell receptor beta chain stems from a study of molecular identifiers for immune sequencing clone quantification. Study-wide results and caveats: Barcode sharing among identical TCR molecules could make large clones appear smaller.

TCR libraries were built in bulk with a published protocol and specific TCR primers. One entry per CDR3 protein results from TCRdb running MiXCR on the PCR reads. This repertoire shows some 100,000 distinct CDR3 sequences, around 17% found once; its top ten account for roughly 0.8%. This clonotype has ten or more counts. What it binds is not known. V lost 2 bases and J 5 bases, leaving 12 bases between the germline ends. This CDR3 spans 15 amino acids. From germline, CDR1 is LGHDT and CDR2 YNNKEL (reference sequence). Naive CD8 T cells were picked out by sorting for CD8+CD4-CCR7+CD45RA+. This chain links TRBV3-1 with TRBJ2-2; weak D call: TRBD1 (6 bases). The sequencing sample was made of naive CD8+ T cells from blood, with Jurkat cell RNA spiked in. Stated subset: FACS-sorted CD8+CD4-CCR7+CD45RA+ naive T cells. The TCR comes from a human donor in good health. Some libraries in this study had Jurkat cell RNA spiked in. The CDR3: CASSQTGLGTGELFF. CDR3 coding DNA: TGTGCCAGCAGCCAAACAGGGTTAGGGACCGGGGAGCTGTTTTTT.